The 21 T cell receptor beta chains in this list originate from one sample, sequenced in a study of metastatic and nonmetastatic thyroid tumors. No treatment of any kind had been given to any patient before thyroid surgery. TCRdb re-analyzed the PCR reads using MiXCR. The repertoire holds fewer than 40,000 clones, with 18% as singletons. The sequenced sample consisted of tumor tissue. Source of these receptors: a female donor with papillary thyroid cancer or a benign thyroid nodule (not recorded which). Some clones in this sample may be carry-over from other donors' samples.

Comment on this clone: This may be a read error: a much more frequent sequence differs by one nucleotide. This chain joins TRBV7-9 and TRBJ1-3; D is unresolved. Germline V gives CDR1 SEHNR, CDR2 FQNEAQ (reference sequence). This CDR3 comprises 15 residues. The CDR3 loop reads CASSANPGSGNTTYF. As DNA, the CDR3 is TGTGCCAGCAGCGCGAACCCGGGGTCTGGAAACACCACATATTTT.

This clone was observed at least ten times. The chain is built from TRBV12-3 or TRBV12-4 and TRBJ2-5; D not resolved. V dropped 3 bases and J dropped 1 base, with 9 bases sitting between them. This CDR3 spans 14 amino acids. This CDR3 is CASSFRAVQETQYF. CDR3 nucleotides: TGTGCCAGCAGTTTTAGGGCAGTCCAAGAGACCCAGTACTTC.

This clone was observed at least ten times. This chain's CDR3 is CAISDRGERLGGTSYEQYF. CDR3 nucleotides: TGTGCCATCAGTGATCGAGGGGAAAGATTGGGGGGAACCTCCTACGAGCAGTACTTC. The genes are TRBV10-3 and TRBJ2-7; D may be TRBD2 (6 bases). Deletions cut 3 bases from V and 0 bases from J, with 24 bases between. Germline V gene data show CDR1 as ENHRY and CDR2 as SYGVKD. The CDR3 loop spans 19 amino acids.

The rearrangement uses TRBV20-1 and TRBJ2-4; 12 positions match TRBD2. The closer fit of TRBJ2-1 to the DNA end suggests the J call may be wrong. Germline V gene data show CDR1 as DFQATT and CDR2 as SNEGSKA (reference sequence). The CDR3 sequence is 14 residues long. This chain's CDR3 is CSAREGTSGPNQFF. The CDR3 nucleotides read TGCAGTGCTAGAGAAGGGACTAGCGGGCCCAATCAGTTCTTC.

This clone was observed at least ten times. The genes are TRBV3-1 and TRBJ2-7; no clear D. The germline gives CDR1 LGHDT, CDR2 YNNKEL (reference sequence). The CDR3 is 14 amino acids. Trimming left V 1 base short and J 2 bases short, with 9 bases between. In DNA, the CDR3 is TGTGCCAGCAGCCAAGTGGGAACGACCTACGAGCAGTACTTC. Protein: CASSQVGTTYEQYF.

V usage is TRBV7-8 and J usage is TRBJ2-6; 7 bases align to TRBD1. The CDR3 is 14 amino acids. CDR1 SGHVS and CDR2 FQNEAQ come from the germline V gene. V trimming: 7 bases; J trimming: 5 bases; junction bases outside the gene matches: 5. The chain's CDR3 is CASTRGGWANVLTF. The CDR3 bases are TGTGCCAGCACCCGAGGGGGCTGGGCCAACGTCCTGACTTTC.

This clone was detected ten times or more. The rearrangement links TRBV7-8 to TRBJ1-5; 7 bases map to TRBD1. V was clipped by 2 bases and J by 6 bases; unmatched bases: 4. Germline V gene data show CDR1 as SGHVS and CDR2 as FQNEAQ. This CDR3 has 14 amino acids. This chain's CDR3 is CASSLSSGGQPQHF. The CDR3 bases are TGTGCCAGCAGCTTAAGCTCAGGGGGTCAGCCCCAGCATTTT.

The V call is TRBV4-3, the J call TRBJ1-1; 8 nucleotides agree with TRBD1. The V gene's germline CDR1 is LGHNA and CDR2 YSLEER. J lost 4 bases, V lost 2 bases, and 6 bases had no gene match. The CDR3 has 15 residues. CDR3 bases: TGCGCCAGCAGCCAATCGCAGGGGGCCAGCACTGAAGCTTTCTTT. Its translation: CASSQSQGASTEAFF.

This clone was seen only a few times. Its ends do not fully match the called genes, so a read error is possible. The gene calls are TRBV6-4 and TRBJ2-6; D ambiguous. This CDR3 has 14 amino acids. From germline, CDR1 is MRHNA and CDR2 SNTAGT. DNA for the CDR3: TGTGCCAGCAAATACAGCTCTGCGGCCAACGTCCTGACTTTC. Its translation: CASKYSSAANVLTF.

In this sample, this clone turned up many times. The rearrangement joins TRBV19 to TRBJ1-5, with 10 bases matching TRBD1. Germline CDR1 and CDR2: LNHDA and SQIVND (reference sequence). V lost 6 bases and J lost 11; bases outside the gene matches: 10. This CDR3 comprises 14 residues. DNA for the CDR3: TGTGCCAGTAGGGAGGGACAGGGGACATATGCCCAGCATTTT. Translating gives CASREGQGTYAQHF. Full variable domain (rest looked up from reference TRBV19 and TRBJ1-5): DGGITQSPKYLFRKEGQNVTLSCEQNLNHDAMYWYRQDPGQGLRLIYYSQIVNDFQKGDIAEGYSVSREKKESFPLTVTSAQKNPTAFYLCASREGQGTYAQHFGDGTRLSIL.

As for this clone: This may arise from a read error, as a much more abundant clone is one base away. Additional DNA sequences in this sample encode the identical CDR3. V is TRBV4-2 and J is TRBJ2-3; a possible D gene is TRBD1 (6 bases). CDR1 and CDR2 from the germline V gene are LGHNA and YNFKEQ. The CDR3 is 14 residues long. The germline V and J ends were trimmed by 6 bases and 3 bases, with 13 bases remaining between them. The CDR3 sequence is CASSRTDMTDTQYF. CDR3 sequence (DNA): TGTGCCAGCAGTCGGACAGATATGACAGATACGCAGTATTTT.

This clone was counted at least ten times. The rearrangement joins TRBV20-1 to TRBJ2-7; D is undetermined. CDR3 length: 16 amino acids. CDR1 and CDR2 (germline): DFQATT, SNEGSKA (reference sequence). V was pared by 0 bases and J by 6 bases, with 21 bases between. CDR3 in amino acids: CSARDRVAPVKFEQYF. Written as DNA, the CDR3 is TGCAGTGCTAGAGACCGCGTTGCGCCGGTGAAATTCGAGCAGTACTTC.

This CDR3 is CATSRGRTGGRETQYF. In DNA form, the CDR3 reads TGTGCCACCAGCAGAGGACGGACAGGGGGAAGAGAGACCCAGTACTTC. The chain recombines TRBV15 with TRBJ2-5; 10 bases are shared with TRBD1. CDR3 length: 16 amino acids. V dropped 1 base and J dropped 4; count of bases not matched to a gene: 6. Germline loops: CDR1 LNHNV, CDR2 YYDKDF (reference sequence).

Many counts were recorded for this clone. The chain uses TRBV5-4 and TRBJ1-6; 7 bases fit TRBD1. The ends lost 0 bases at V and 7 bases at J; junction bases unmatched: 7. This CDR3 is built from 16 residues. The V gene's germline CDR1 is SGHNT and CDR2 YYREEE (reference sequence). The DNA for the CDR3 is TGTGCCAGCAGCTTGGCCGTTAGGGGGCAGAATTCACCCCTCCACTTT. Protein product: CASSLAVRGQNSPLHF.

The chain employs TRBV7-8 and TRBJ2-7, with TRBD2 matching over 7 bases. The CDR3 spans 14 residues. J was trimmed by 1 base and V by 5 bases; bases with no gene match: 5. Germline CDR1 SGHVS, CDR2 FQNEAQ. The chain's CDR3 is CASSPLAASYEQYF. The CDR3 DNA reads TGTGCCAGCAGCCCCCTAGCGGCTTCCTACGAGCAGTACTTC.

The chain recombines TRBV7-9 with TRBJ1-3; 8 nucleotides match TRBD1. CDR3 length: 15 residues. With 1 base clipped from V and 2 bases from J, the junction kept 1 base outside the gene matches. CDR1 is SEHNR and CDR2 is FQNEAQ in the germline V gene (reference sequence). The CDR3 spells CASSLEGQAGNTIYF. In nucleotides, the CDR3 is TGTGCCAGCAGCTTAGAGGGACAGGCTGGAAACACCATATATTTT.

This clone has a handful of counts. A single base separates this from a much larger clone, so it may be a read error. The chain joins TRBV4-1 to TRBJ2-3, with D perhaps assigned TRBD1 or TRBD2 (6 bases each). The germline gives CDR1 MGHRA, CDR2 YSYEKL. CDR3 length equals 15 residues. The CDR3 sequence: CACSQGGFSTDTQYF. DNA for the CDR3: TGCGCCTGCAGCCAAGGGGGGTTCAGCACAGATACGCAGTATTTT.

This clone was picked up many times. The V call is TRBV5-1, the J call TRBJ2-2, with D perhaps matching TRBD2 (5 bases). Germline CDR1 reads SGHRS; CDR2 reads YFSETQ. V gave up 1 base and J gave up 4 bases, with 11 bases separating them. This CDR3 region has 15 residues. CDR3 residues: CASSLSLDGTGELFF. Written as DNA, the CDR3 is TGCGCCAGCAGCTTGTCACTAGATGGCACCGGGGAGCTGTTTTTT.

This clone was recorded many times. This CDR3 reads CASSLLSISASTDTQYF. CDR3 DNA: TGCGCCAGCAGCTTGCTGAGTATAAGTGCTAGCACAGATACGCAGTATTTT. V gene TRBV5-1 combines with J gene TRBJ2-3; D gene unclear. V was clipped by 1 base and J by 0 bases, with 15 bases between them. The CDR3 is 17 amino acids. CDR1 SGHRS and CDR2 YFSETQ come from the germline V gene.

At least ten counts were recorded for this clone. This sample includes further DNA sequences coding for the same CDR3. In DNA, the CDR3 is TGTGCCAGCTCCGGGACAGGGAGTGGGGAGACCCAGTACTTC. Protein: CASSGTGSGETQYF. This chain uses TRBV2 with TRBJ2-5, with 9 bases identical to TRBD1. V lost 8 bases and J lost 5; bases outside the gene matches: 9. The CDR3 covers 14 residues. Germline-derived CDR1 and CDR2 are SNHLY and FYNNEI.

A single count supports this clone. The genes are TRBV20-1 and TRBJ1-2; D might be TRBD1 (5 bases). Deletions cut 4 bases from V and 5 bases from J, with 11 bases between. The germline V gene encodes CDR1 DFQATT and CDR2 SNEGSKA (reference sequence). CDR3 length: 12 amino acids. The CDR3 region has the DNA TGCAGTGCTATTTGGGGGGGGTATGGCTACACCTTC. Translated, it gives CSAIWGGYGYTF.